This TCR beta chain was observed in a study of T cells after posttransplantation cyclophosphamide. Study-wide results and limits: Donor-recipient repertoire similarity was low at 1-2 months, rising over year one. After PTCy, TRB diversity resembled that of CNI/methotrexate controls.

On this clone itself: Its antigen remains unidentified.

The assay was immunoSEQ multiplex PCR, and TCRdb's table has in-frame clones only and misses some. The sample has some 1,900 clones, about 80% seen once. Treatment was busulfan-fludarabine conditioning, a marrow graft, and cyclophosphamide on days +3 and +4. In germline, CDR1 is SNHLY, CDR2 FYNNEI. Trimming removed 8 bases at V and 1 base at J, with 11 bases between. The CDR3 contains 14 residues. This TCR was recovered from a male patient aged 30 to 40 who received an allogeneic stem cell transplant from a related donor, was CMV-positive, and had acute GVHD only. The T cells may come from the graft donor. The sample consisted of PBMCs, taken 300 days after allogeneic stem cell transplant with posttransplant cyclophosphamide. This rearrangement joins TRBV2 to TRBJ2-2; perhaps TRBD1 as D (5 bases). The CDR3 DNA reads TGTGCCAGCGGTACAGGCCAGAACACCGGGGAGCTGTTTTTT. Amino acid sequence: CASGTGQNTGELFF.